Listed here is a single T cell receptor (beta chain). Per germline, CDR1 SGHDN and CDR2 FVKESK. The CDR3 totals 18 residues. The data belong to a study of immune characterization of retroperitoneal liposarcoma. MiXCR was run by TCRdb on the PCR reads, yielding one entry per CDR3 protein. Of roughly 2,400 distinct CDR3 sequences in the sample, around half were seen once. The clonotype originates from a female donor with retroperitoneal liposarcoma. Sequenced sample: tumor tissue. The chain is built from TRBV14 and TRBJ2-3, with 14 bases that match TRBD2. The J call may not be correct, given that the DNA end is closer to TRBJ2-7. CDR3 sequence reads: CASSQGPTSGRAWGEQYF. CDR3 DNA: TGTGCCAGCAGCCAAGGCCCGACTAGCGGGAGGGCCTGGGGTGAGCAGTACTTC.